These 23 T cell receptor beta chains originate from one sample sequenced in a study of blood T cells in healthy people across ages. Through a sample-barcoded 5' primer and a J-beta primer mix, a second PCR was run for about 6 to 12 cycles. A single record per CDR3 protein comes from TCRdb applying MiXCR to the 5' RACE reads. Among more than 1,000,000 distinct CDR3 sequences, approximately 25% were seen once, and the ten largest hold around 0.75%. These data also featured in a second study, about T cells of mothers and their children.

Input material: blood. These receptors were obtained from a girl aged 2-10 years in good health.

This clonotype has just a few counts. V is TRBV19 and J is TRBJ2-1; 9 nucleotides match TRBD2. V was pared by 3 bases and J by 1 base, with 4 bases of the junction left unmatched. CDR1 and CDR2 from the germline V gene are LNHDA and SQIVND (reference sequence). CDR3 length: 16 residues. As DNA, the CDR3 is TGTGCCAGTAGTATGTGGACTAGCGATTCCTACAATGAGCAGTTCTTC. Protein sequence: CASSMWTSDSYNEQFF. Drawing the rest from reference TRBV19 and TRBJ2-1, the complete variable domain is DGGITQSPKYLFRKEGQNVTLSCEQNLNHDAMYWYRQDPGQGLRLIYYSQIVNDFQKGDIAEGYSVSREKKESFPLTVTSAQKNPTAFYLCASSMWTSDSYNEQFFGPGTRLTVL.

This clonotype was seen a few times. V is TRBV20-1 and J is TRBJ2-7; 7 bases align to TRBD2. The CDR3 length is 12 residues. With V trimmed by 6 bases and J by 6 bases, 8 bases remained unmatched. In germline, CDR1 is DFQATT, CDR2 SNEGSKA (reference sequence). This CDR3 reads CSARLASLEQYF. The DNA for the CDR3 is TGCAGTGCGAGACTAGCCAGCCTCGAGCAGTACTTC.

CDR3 sequence (DNA): TGCGCCAGCAGCCAAGAAACAGATTCCTATGGCTACACCTTC. Protein sequence: CASSQETDSYGYTF. This sequence joins TRBV4-3 and TRBJ1-2; D unclear. Trimming pared 0 bases from V and 4 bases from J, leaving 9 bases between. Germline CDR1 reads LGHNA; CDR2 reads YSLEER. The CDR3 totals 14 residues.

This chain joins TRBV14 and TRBJ2-7; no definite D call. There are 13 residues in the CDR3. Germline V gene data show CDR1 as SGHDN and CDR2 as FVKESK. Between the trimmed V and J ends, which lost 3 bases and 2 bases, there was a span of 8 bases. CDR3 loop: CASSQYSPYEQYF. DNA for the CDR3: TGTGCCAGCAGCCAGTACAGTCCCTACGAGCAGTACTTC.

This clonotype was picked up many times. V usage is TRBV6-1 and J usage is TRBJ2-7; D remains unclear. The length of the CDR3 is 11 residues. Germline assignment: CDR1 MNHNS and CDR2 SASEGT. V lost 3 bases and J 4 bases, leaving 4 bases between the germline ends. CDR3 sequence reads: CASSERYEQYF. The CDR3 nucleotides are TGTGCCAGCAGTGAGAGATACGAGCAGTACTTC.

This sequence joins TRBV18 and TRBJ2-5, with D hard to call. The germline V gene has CDR1 KGHSH and CDR2 LQKENI. The germline V and J ends were trimmed by 7 bases and 5 bases, with 14 bases remaining between them. This CDR3 comprises 13 residues. DNA of the CDR3: TGTGCCAGCTTACCGACGCGCGAGGAGACCCAGTACTTC. This codes for CASLPTREETQYF. Drawing the rest from reference TRBV18 and TRBJ2-5, the complete variable domain is NAGVMQNPRHLVRRRGQEARLRCSPMKGHSHVYWYRQLPEEGLKFMVYLQKENIIDESGMPKERFSAEFPKEGPSILRIQQVVRGDSAAYFCASLPTREETQYFGPGTRLLVL.

V gene TRBV29-1 combines with J gene TRBJ2-7, with 7 bases identical to TRBD2. The CDR3 covers 11 residues. Germline lookup yields CDR1 SQVTM and CDR2 ANQGSEA. Trimming at V came to 6 bases and at J to 6 bases, leaving 5 bases not matched to a gene. CDR3 in DNA: TGCAGCGTGATGCGCGGGGGCGAGCAGTACTTC. The encoded protein is CSVMRGGEQYF.

This clonotype was seen only a few times. The chain combines TRBV11-2 with TRBJ2-7; 11 bases fit TRBD2. Losses at the gene ends were 5 bases for V and 2 bases for J; bases not matched to a gene: 8. The germline V gene encodes CDR1 SGHAT and CDR2 FQNNGV. This CDR3 has 16 amino acids. For the CDR3, the DNA is TGTGCCAGCAGCCCGTACCCACTAGCGGGGGCCTACGAGCAGTACTTC. Translation: CASSPYPLAGAYEQYF.

This chain connects TRBV5-1 to TRBJ1-5; D is undetermined. The length of the CDR3 is 15 residues. The V end lost 1 base, the J end lost 1 base, and 9 bases lay between the germline ends. Per germline, CDR1 SGHRS and CDR2 YFSETQ. The CDR3 spells CASSLNDPSNQPQHF. Here the CDR3 DNA reads TGCGCCAGCAGCTTGAATGATCCGAGCAATCAGCCCCAGCATTTT.

This clonotype was seen a few times. The rearrangement joins TRBV7-3 to TRBJ2-5; D possibly corresponds to TRBD2 (7 bases). CDR3 size: 15 residues. Between the trimmed V and J ends, which lost 1 base and 5 bases, there was a span of 14 bases. Germline loops: CDR1 SGHTA, CDR2 FQGTGA. The CDR3 nucleotides read TGTGCCAGCAGCTTAAACGGGGGGCACCGGGAGACCCAGTACTTC. Protein product: CASSLNGGHRETQYF.

The V gene is TRBV5-4, the J gene TRBJ1-3, with a possible D match to TRBD1 (6 bases). Germline V gives CDR1 SGHNT, CDR2 YYREEE (reference sequence). This CDR3 spans 15 amino acids. Trimming shortened V by 4 bases and J by 0 bases, and 11 bases separated the two germline ends. The CDR3 DNA reads as TGTGCCAGCAGCGAACAGGGCTACTCTGGAAACACCATATATTTT. This encodes CASSEQGYSGNTIYF.

The V call is TRBV29-1, the J call TRBJ2-3; the D gene is possibly TRBD2 (5 bases). Trimming cost V 5 bases and J 6 bases, with 6 bases left between them. The CDR3 is made up of 10 amino acids. Germline V gene sequence: CDR1 SQVTM, CDR2 ANQGSEA. CDR3 region: CSVIADTQYF. The CDR3 DNA sequence: TGCAGCGTTATAGCGGATACGCAGTATTTT.

The table lists this clonotype with a few counts. The V and J genes are TRBV5-1 and TRBJ1-1; D unresolved. The germline V and J ends were trimmed by 0 bases and 1 base, with 19 bases remaining between them. This CDR3 has 18 amino acids. Germline CDR1 and CDR2: SGHRS and YFSETQ. CDR3 loop: CASSLDTPGRSKNTEAFF. The CDR3 DNA follows: TGCGCCAGCAGCTTGGATACACCGGGCAGATCAAAGAACACTGAAGCTTTCTTT.

This rearrangement joins TRBV13 to TRBJ2-5; D is unresolved. Germline CDR1 is PRHDT and CDR2 is FYEKMQ (reference sequence). The germline V and J ends were trimmed by 2 bases and 2 bases, with 9 bases remaining between them. The CDR3 spans 14 residues. The CDR3 reads CASSLWFLQETQYF. CDR3 nucleotides: TGTGCCAGCAGCTTATGGTTCTTGCAAGAGACCCAGTACTTC.

V and J are TRBV18 and TRBJ2-5; D not resolved. This CDR3 is built from 14 residues. Between the trimmed V and J ends, which lost 4 bases and 2 bases, there was a span of 11 bases. Germline CDR1 KGHSH, CDR2 LQKENI. The CDR3 loop reads CASSLTDVQETQYF. The CDR3 DNA is TGTGCCAGCTCACTAACTGACGTGCAAGAGACCCAGTACTTC. The full variable domain, rest sourced from reference TRBV18 and TRBJ2-5, is NAGVMQNPRHLVRRRGQEARLRCSPMKGHSHVYWYRQLPEEGLKFMVYLQKENIIDESGMPKERFSAEFPKEGPSILRIQQVVRGDSAAYFCASSLTDVQETQYFGPGTRLLVL.

The rearrangement uses TRBV3-1 and TRBJ1-2; D uncertain. Germline V lookup: CDR1 LGHDT, CDR2 YNNKEL (reference sequence). V shed 0 bases and J shed 4 bases, with 12 bases lying between them. The CDR3 has 15 residues. DNA for the CDR3: TGTGCCAGCAGCCAAGATCGCGGGGTTACCTATGGCTACACCTTC. This translates into CASSQDRGVTYGYTF. The full variable domain, with the rest looked up from reference TRBV3-1 and TRBJ1-2, is DTAVSQTPKYLVTQMGNDKSIKCEQNLGHDTMYWYKQDSKKFLKIMFSYNNKELIINETVPNRFSPKSPDKAHLNLHINSLELGDSAVYFCASSQDRGVTYGYTFGSGTRLTVV.

V usage is TRBV7-8 and J usage is TRBJ1-2; tentative D call: TRBD1 (6 bases). V lost 4 bases and J 4 bases, leaving 16 bases between the germline ends. CDR3 length: 15 residues. Germline CDR1 reads SGHVS; CDR2 reads FQNEAQ. CDR3: CASSSPDSRGYGYTF. The CDR3 DNA is TGTGCCAGCAGCTCACCGGACAGTAGGGGCTATGGCTACACCTTC. The full variable domain, completed using reference TRBV7-8 and TRBJ1-2, is GAGVSQSPRYKVAKRGQDVALRCDPISGHVSLFWYQQALGQGPEFLTYFQNEAQLDKSGLPSDRFFAERPEGSVSTLKIQRTQQEDSAVYLCASSSPDSRGYGYTFGSGTRLTVV.

This clonotype was recorded a few times. The V call is TRBV11-2, the J call TRBJ2-7; D remains ambiguous. CDR1 SGHAT and CDR2 FQNNGV come from the germline V gene. Trimming took 2 bases from V and 3 from J, leaving 17 bases between them. The CDR3 covers 16 residues. CDR3 sequence (DNA): TGTGCCAGCAGCTTATTGCCGCAAGCTTTGCTCTACGAGCAGTACTTC. This gives the protein CASSLLPQALLYEQYF. Complete variable domain (other parts from reference TRBV11-2 and TRBJ2-7): EAGVAQSPRYKIIEKRQSVAFWCNPISGHATLYWYQQILGQGPKLLIQFQNNGVVDDSQLPKDRFSAERLKGVDSTLKIQPAKLEDSAVYLCASSLLPQALLYEQYFGPGTRLTVT.

Turning to this clonotype: A junction end diverges from the germline sequence, so it may reflect a read error. This chain uses TRBV5-1 with TRBJ2-5, with 14 nucleotides matching TRBD2. The closer fit of TRBJ2-7 to the DNA end suggests the J call may be wrong. CDR3 size: 15 residues. The germline V gene encodes CDR1 SGHRS and CDR2 YFSETQ. CDR3 DNA sequence: TGCGCCGGCAGCTTGGGACTAGCGGGAGCCTACGAGCAGTACTTC. Amino acids: CAGSLGLAGAYEQYF.

J is TRBJ1-1 and V is TRBV14; D unclear. CDR1 and CDR2 from the germline V gene are SGHDN and FVKESK. The V and J ends lost 5 bases and 1 base respectively, with 8 bases between them. The length of the CDR3 is 13 residues. The DNA of the CDR3 is TGTGCCAGCAGCGAATTGGGGAACACTGAAGCTTTCTTT. This gives the protein CASSELGNTEAFF.

The chain recombines TRBV20-1 with TRBJ2-3; tentative D call: TRBD2 (6 bases). Germline CDR1 DFQATT, CDR2 SNEGSKA (reference sequence). V was clipped by 5 bases and J by 3 bases, with 9 bases between them. The CDR3 extends over 12 amino acids. CDR3 amino acids: CSAVAGTDTQYF. CDR3 DNA sequence: TGCAGTGCTGTGGCGGGAACAGATACGCAGTATTTT.

The chain joins TRBV11-2 to TRBJ2-3; D is ambiguous. Germline lookup yields CDR1 SGHAT and CDR2 FQNNGV. The CDR3 spans 13 residues. Trimming removed 6 bases at V and 6 bases at J, with 13 bases between. The CDR3, as DNA: TGTGCCAGCAGTCCCACGGGTGAGGATACGCAGTATTTT. Translating gives CASSPTGEDTQYF.

This clonotype turned up a few times. The chain combines TRBV12-3 or TRBV12-4 with TRBJ2-1, with 9 bases aligning to TRBD2. The CDR3 consists of 14 residues. Trimming at V came to 6 bases and at J to 9 bases, leaving 9 bases not matched to a gene. In nucleotides, the CDR3 is TGTGCCAGCAGCGGGACTAGCATGGGGGGTGAGCAGTTCTTC. Its translation is CASSGTSMGGEQFF.